A selection of T cell receptor beta chains follows, all from one sample in a study of control samples from healthy donors and cancer patients. TCRdb's copy holds only in-frame clones and misses some; the assay was immunoSEQ multiplex PCR. The sample has around 170,000 clones; around nine tenths are singletons. The sequencing input was blood. Receptors were obtained from a woman aged 25-40 years in good health. Both conserved end residues are part of each CDR3. D genes are given only for firm matches. The size of a clone is reported for some rows only, either as once, few or many, or as a class for expanded clones.

NA	TRBJ2-1	TRBV25-1	NA	CASSVLGEQFF	TGTGCCAGCAGTGTACTAGGGGAGCAGTTCTTC
NA	TRBJ2-1	TRBV30	NA	CAWILRRGDYNEQFF	TGTGCCTGGATCCTAAGGAGGGGCGATTACAATGAGCAGTTCTTC
NA	TRBJ2-5	TRBV6-1	NA	CASSEAGRIGDF	TGTGCCAGCAGTGAAGCAGGGAGGATAGGGGACTTC
NA	TRBJ2-1	TRBV7-2	NA	CASSFTLRDEQFF	TGTGCCAGCAGCTTTACCCTCCGGGATGAGCAGTTCTTC
NA	TRBJ2-1	TRBV28	NA	CASSFSRRKLLGEQFF	TGTGCCAGCAGTTTCTCCAGGAGGAAGCTCTTAGGTGAGCAGTTCTTC
NA	TRBJ2-3	TRBV21-1	NA	CASSITSSGSWCSTDTQYF	TGTGCCAGCAGCATAACCTCTAGCGGGAGTTGGTGTAGCACAGATACGCAGTATTTT
NA	TRBJ2-3	TRBV7-2	TRBD2	CASSLSKASGGTDTQYF	TGTGCCAGCAGCTTATCGAAGGCTAGCGGGGGCACAGATACGCAGTATTTT
NA	TRBJ2-1	TRBV28	TRBD2	CASIGRISYNEQFF	TGTGCCAGCATCGGGAGGATCTCCTACAATGAGCAGTTCTTC
NA	TRBJ2-1	TRBV29-1	NA	CSVDGVSNNEQFF	TGCAGCGTTGATGGGGTCTCCAACAATGAGCAGTTCTTC
NA	TRBJ2-2	TRBV5-1	TRBD2	CASSLVLTSASGELFF	TGCGCCAGCAGCTTGGTCCTGACTAGCGCGTCCGGGGAGCTGTTTTTT
NA	TRBJ1-4	TRBV5-8	TRBD1	CASSPEGTGLNEKLFF	TGTGCCAGCAGCCCCGAAGGGACAGGACTCAATGAAAAACTGTTTTTT
NA	TRBJ2-7	TRBV27	NA	CASSYTATYEQYF	TGTGCCAGCAGTTATACTGCAACCTACGAGCAGTACTTC
once	TRBJ2-3	TRBV19	TRBD2	CASSLRSLGGSGKDTQYF	TGTGCCAGTAGTCTGCGATCTCTAGGCGGGAGTGGGAAGGATACGCAGTATTTT
NA	TRBJ2-6	TRBV27	NA	CASSLRGSGANVLTF	TGTGCCAGCAGTTTAAGGGGCTCTGGGGCCAACGTCCTGACTTTC
few	TRBJ2-1	TRBV28	TRBD2	CASSYGGSRTYNEQFF	TGTGCCAGCAGTTATGGCGGGAGTCGGACCTACAATGAGCAGTTCTTC
NA	TRBJ2-3	TRBV3-1/TRBV3-2	NA	CASSQDPGYGAQYF	TGTGCCAGCAGCCAAGATCCGGGTTATGGTGCGCAGTATTTT
NA	TRBJ1-5	TRBV28	NA	CASSPPGGAVSNQPQHF	TGTGCCAGCAGCCCCCCGGGCGGGGCGGTAAGCAATCAGCCCCAGCATTTT
NA	TRBJ1-1	TRBV29-1	NA	CSVEDGKAAFF	TGCAGCGTTGAAGATGGAAAGGCAGCTTTCTTT
NA	TRBJ1-6	TRBV14	NA	CASSQRVFGNSPLHF	TGTGCCAGCAGCCAAAGGGTATTCGGAAATTCACCCCTCCACTTT
NA	TRBJ1-1	TRBV7-6	NA	CASSSQMNTEAFF	TGTGCCAGCAGCTCACAGATGAACACTGAAGCTTTCTTT
NA	TRBJ2-5	TRBV7-8	NA	CASSPLYAQETQYF	TGTGCCAGCAGCCCCCTCTATGCTCAAGAGACCCAGTACTTC
once	TRBJ1-5	TRBV2	TRBD1	CASSTPGQGVTGSNQPQHF	TGTGCCAGCAGCACCCCGGGACAGGGTGTAACAGGTAGCAATCAGCCCCAGCATTTT